This T cell receptor (beta chain) was found in a study of blood T cells in healthy people across ages (dated by TCRdb to about 2015). About the full investigation: In model experiments, template switching captured about one uniquely barcoded TCR beta cDNA molecule for every two T cells. The study measured age-related changes in TCR beta repertoire diversity using deep sequencing normalized with unique cDNA molecular identifiers. The donors were divided into four age groups: young (average roughly 17 years), middle-aged (around 37), aged (approximately 62) and long-lived (about 90). For two donors (one aged 18 to 30 and one aged 80 or older), the study analyzed two additional independent replicas of 1 million unique cDNA reads from the same blood draw.

General findings and caveats noted by the study authors: There was a strong correlation between observed TCR beta diversity and the percentage of naive T cells measured by flow cytometry. Because the CMV infection status of the donors was unknown, age-related changes in expanded clonotypes may potentially have been confounded. Observed TCR beta diversity per million T cells fell roughly linearly with age, and a significant reduction was already apparent by age approximately 41. Compared with the aged group, more naive CD4+ T cells, fewer expanded clones and increased TCR diversity were shown by the long-lived group, suggesting age selection. Estimates of total diversity based on one million sequenced T cells were considered lower bounds and underestimates. Because profiling used bulk unsorted PBMCs, naive and antigen-experienced compartments could not be compared conclusively.

Donors were under 40 systemically healthy Caucasian individuals from Russia aged roughly 6 to 100 years. Around 9.9 milliliters of peripheral blood were collected from each donor into EDTA-treated Vacutainer tubes. Ficoll-Paque density-gradient centrifugation was used to isolate PBMCs, with at least 7 million per sample. Trizol reagent was used to extract total RNA from the PBMCs, yielding at least 6 micrograms per sample. For every donor, an aliquot of PBMCs went through flow cytometry to measure the percentages of naive CD45RAhigh/CD27high T cells. The library was built by means of 5' RACE. Data came from an Illumina HiSeq 2500. The second PCR ran for roughly 7 to 11 cycles and used a J-beta primer mix along with a sample-barcoded 5' primer. A template-switch 5' adaptor carrying 12 random nucleotides introduced a unique molecular identifier onto each TCR beta cDNA molecule. Each sample yielded at least 2.5 million CDR3-containing paired-end reads. The Mint cDNA synthesis kit, primed by a TRBC-specific oligonucleotide, was used to synthesize first-strand cDNA from all RNA. All cDNA was treated with uracil-DNA glycosylase and then went through a first 18-cycle PCR with the universal primers M1SS and BC2_uni_R. Processing in the source paper ran as follows. Each sample was normalized by randomly selecting 1 million high-quality reads, each carrying a distinct molecular identifier. Reads with shared molecular identifiers were discarded instead of being binned into consensus sequences. MiTCR, set to a Q25 quality threshold and the strictest error-elimination algorithm, was used for CDR3 identification, clonotype clustering and error correction. A nonparametric unseen species model with Euler transformation was used to estimate a lower bound on total TCR beta diversity. TCRdb cleaned the public reads at Q25 with fastp, built clones with MiXCR and kept in-frame beta chains. A single entry per CDR3 protein holds the most common genes and DNA from its merged rows. These V and J calls derive from TCRdb rather than the authors' analysis. In all, the sample holds some 760,000 distinct CDR3 sequences, and roughly 25% of those were seen once. More than 3% of the sample comes from the top ten.

With regard to this clonotype: The target of this receptor is not known. Base quality data are lacking; no much larger clone is found one base away.

The CDR1 and CDR2 encoded by the germline V gene (reference sequence) are LNHDA and SQIVND. Reading from cysteine to phenylalanine, the CDR3 counts 14 amino acids. CDR3 DNA only is kept here, 42 bases in frame from base 1. These data also featured in a second study, about T cells of mothers and their children. The second investigation adds: Donors were nine systemically healthy Caucasian individuals: three mothers and their six children. cDNA synthesis used all of the extracted RNA, with roughly 1.6 ug of RNA in each 15 ul reaction. In the second PCR, the M1S primer added sample barcodes and 2-4 random nucleotides. Over 9 million TCR beta CDR3 reads were obtained for each mother, and 2.5 million to 3 million reads were obtained for each child. In both related and unrelated pairs, thymic selection shapes the output of TCR recombination in a similar way, with inherited differences having only a minor effect. Related mother-child pairs always showed normalized repertoire overlap that was slightly higher than in unrelated mother-child pairs, though the difference was never significant. No persistent microchimeric T cell clones were found, with a detection sensitivity of 85 to 100 clones per million clonotypes. Deep NGS was used in the study to compare the TCR beta repertoires of mothers and children and to look for features that separate related mother-child pairs from unrelated individuals. The mean age was about 40 +/- 4 years for the mothers and about 10 +/- 4 years for the children. Libraries were sequenced on Illumina HiSeq 2000 with 100+100 nt paired-end reads after adapter ligation with NEBNext reagents. To prevent cross-contamination, the mother and child libraries were prepared one month apart and sequenced in separate runs. For each donor, between about 500,000 and 2,100,000 distinct TCR beta clonotypes were identified. Naive TCR beta clonotypes were estimated from low-frequency clonotypes matched to each donor's FACS-determined naive share, without sorting.

Sequenced: blood. The chain is assembled from TRBV19 and TRBJ2-5; TRBD2 is perhaps the D gene, given 6 matching bases. The end of the DNA aligns better with TRBJ2-7, so the J call may be wrong. The TCR originated in a boy between 10 and 17 years old in good health. The CDR3 has the sequence CASSIGGDPYEQYF. The sequence in DNA is TGTGCCAGTAGTATCGGCGGGGACCCCTACGAGCAGTACTTC.